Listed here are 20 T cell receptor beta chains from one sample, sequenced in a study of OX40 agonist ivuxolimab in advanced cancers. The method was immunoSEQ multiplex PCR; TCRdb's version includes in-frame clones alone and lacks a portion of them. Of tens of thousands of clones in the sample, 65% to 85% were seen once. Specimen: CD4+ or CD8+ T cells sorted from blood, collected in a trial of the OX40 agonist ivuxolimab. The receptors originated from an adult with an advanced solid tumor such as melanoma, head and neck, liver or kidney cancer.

The CDR3 nucleotides read TGTGCCAGCAGATACATAGACTACGAGCAGTACTTC. Translated: CASRYIDYEQYF. The rearrangement links TRBV6-1 to TRBJ2-7; D is ambiguous. CDR3 size: 12 residues. Looked up from germline, CDR1 is MNHNS and CDR2 is SASEGT. Trimming cost V 6 bases and J 3 bases, with 9 bases left between them.

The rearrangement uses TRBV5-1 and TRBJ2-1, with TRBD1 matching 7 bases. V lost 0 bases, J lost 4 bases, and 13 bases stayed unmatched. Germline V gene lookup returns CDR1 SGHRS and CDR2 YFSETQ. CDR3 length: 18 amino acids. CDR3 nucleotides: TGCGCCAGCAGCTTGGAGGTTTTACGACAGGGACCTTACAATGAGCAGTTCTTC. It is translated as CASSLEVLRQGPYNEQFF.

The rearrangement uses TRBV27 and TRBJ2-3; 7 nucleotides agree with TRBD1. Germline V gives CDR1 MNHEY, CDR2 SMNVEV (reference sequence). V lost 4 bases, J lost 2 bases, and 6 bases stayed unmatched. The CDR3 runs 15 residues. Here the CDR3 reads CASSSRDRATDTQYF. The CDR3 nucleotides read TGTGCCAGCAGTTCCCGGGACAGAGCCACAGATACGCAGTATTTT.

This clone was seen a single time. CDR3 DNA: TGTGCCAGCAGTGAAGGTCTAGCGGACACAGATACGCAGTATTTT. Its protein product is CASSEGLADTDTQYF. The chain combines TRBV2 with TRBJ2-3; 7 bases align to TRBD2. CDR3 length: 15 residues. With 1 base clipped from V and 2 bases from J, the junction kept 3 bases outside the gene matches. Germline values: CDR1 SNHLY, CDR2 FYNNEI. The entire variable domain, with the rest obtained from reference TRBV2 and TRBJ2-3, is as follows: EPEVTQTPSHQVTQMGQEVILRCVPISNHLYFYWYRQILGQKVEFLVSFYNNEISEKSEIFDDQFSVERPDGSNFTLKIRSTKLEDSAMYFCASSEGLADTDTQYFGPGTRLTVL.

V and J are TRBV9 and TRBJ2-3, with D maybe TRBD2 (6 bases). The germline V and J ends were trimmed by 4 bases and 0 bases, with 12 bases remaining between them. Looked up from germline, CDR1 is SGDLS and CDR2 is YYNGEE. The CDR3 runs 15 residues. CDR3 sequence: CASSLGGASTDTQYF. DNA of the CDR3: TGTGCCAGCAGCCTGGGGGGAGCGAGCACAGATACGCAGTATTTT.

The CDR3 spells CASSLASGGYNEQFF. For the CDR3, the DNA is TGTGCCAGCAGCTTGGCTAGCGGGGGGTACAATGAGCAGTTCTTC. The chain couples TRBV11-1 to TRBJ2-1, with TRBD2 identical over 11 bases. Germline V gene lookup returns CDR1 SGHAT and CDR2 FQDESV (reference sequence). This CDR3 region has 15 residues. Trimming took 3 bases from V and 4 from J; bases not matched to a gene: 2.

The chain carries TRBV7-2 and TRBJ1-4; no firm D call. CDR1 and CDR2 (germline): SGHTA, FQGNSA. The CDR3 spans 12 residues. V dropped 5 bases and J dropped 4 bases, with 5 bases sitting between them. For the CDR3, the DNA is TGTGCCAGCAGCCCACATAATGAAAAACTGTTTTTT. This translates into CASSPHNEKLFF.

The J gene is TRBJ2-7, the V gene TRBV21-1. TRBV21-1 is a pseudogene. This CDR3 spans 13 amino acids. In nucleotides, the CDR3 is TGTGCCAGCAGCCTCCGGGCCGCTTACGAGCAGTACTTC. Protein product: CASSLRAAYEQYF.

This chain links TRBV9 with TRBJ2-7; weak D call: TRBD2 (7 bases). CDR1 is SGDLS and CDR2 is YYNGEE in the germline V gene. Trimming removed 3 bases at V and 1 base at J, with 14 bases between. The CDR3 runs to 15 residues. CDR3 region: CASSAGGQASYEQYF. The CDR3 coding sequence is TGTGCCAGCAGCGCCGGGGGGCAAGCATCCTACGAGCAGTACTTC.

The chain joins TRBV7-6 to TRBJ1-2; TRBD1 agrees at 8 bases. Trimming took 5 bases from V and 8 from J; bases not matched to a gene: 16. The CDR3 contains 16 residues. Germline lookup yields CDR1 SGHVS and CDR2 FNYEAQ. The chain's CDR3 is CASSPISWTGRNGYTF. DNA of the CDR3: TGTGCCAGCAGCCCGATCAGCTGGACAGGGAGGAACGGCTACACCTTC.

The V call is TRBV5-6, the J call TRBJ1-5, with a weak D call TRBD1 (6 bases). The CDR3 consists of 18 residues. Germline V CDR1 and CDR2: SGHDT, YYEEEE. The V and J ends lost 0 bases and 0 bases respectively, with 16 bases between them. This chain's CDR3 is CASSLDWSGEYSNQPQHF. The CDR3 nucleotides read TGTGCCAGCAGCTTGGACTGGTCAGGGGAGTATAGCAATCAGCCCCAGCATTTT.

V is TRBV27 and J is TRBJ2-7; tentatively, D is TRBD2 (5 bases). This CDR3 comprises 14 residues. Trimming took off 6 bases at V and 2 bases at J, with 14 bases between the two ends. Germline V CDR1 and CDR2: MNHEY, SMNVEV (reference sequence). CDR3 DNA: TGTGCCAGCAGGGGGATCGGGGTAGCCTACGAGCAGTACTTC. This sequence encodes CASRGIGVAYEQYF.

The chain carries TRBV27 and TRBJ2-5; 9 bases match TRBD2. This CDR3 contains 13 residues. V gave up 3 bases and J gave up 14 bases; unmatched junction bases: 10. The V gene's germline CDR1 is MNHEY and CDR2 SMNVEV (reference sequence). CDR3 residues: CASSFRREGLHYF. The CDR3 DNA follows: TGTGCCAGCAGTTTTAGGCGGGAGGGCCTTCATTACTTC.

DNA of the CDR3: TGTGCCAGCAGCGAGACAGGGGGAACTACGACAGATACGCAGTATTTT. Protein: CASSETGGTTTDTQYF. V gene TRBV9 combines with J gene TRBJ2-3; 9 nucleotides agree with TRBD1. After removal of 3 bases from V and 3 bases from J, the junction contained 8 bases not matched to a gene. Germline V gives CDR1 SGDLS, CDR2 YYNGEE. This CDR3 has 16 amino acids. The whole variable domain, remainder taken from reference TRBV9 and TRBJ2-3, is DSGVTQTPKHLITATGQRVTLRCSPRSGDLSVYWYQQSLDQGLQFLIQYYNGEERAKGNILERFSAQQFPDLHSELNLSSLELGDSALYFCASSETGGTTTDTQYFGPGTRLTVL.

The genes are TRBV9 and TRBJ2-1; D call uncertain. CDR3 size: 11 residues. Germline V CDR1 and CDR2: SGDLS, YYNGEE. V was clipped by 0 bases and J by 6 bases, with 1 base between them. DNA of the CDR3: TGTGCCAGCAGCGTAGCCAATGAGCAGTTCTTC. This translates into CASSVANEQFF.

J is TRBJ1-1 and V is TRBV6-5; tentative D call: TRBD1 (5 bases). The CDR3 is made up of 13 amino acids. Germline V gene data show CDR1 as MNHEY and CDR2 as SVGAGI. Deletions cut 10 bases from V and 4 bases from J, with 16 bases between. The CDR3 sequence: CAIGQGVRTEAFF. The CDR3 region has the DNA TGTGCCATCGGTCAGGGAGTGCGCACTGAAGCTTTCTTT.

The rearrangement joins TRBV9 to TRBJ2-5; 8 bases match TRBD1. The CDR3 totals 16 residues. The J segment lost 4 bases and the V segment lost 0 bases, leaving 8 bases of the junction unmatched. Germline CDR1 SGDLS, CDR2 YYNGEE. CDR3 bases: TGTGCCAGCAGCGTAGGGACAGGGAGTCCTATAGAGACCCAGTACTTC. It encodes CASSVGTGSPIETQYF. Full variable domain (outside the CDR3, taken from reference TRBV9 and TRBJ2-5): DSGVTQTPKHLITATGQRVTLRCSPRSGDLSVYWYQQSLDQGLQFLIQYYNGEERAKGNILERFSAQQFPDLHSELNLSSLELGDSALYFCASSVGTGSPIETQYFGPGTRLLVL.

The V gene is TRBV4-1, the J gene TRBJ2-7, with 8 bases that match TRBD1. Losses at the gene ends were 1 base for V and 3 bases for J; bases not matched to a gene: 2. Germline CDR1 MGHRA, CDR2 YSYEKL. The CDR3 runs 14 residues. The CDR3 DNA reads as TGCGCCAGCAGCCAAGGGACAGGGTTCTACGAGCAGTACTTC. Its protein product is CASSQGTGFYEQYF.

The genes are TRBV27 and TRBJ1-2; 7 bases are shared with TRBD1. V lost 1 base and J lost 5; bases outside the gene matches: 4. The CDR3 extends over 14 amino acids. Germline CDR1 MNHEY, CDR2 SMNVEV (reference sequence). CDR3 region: CASSLYRGHYGYTF. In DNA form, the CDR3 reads TGTGCCAGCAGTTTATATAGGGGGCATTATGGCTACACCTTC.

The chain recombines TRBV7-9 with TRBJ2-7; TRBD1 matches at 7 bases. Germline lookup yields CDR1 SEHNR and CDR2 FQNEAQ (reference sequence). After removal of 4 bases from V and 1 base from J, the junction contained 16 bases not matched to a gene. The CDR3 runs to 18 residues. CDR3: CASSYPPRQGLRSYEQYF. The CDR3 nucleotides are TGTGCCAGCAGCTACCCCCCTCGACAGGGCCTAAGGTCCTACGAGCAGTACTTC. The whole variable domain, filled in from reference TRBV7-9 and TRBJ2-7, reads DTGVSQNPRHKITKRGQNVTFRCDPISEHNRLYWYRQTLGQGPEFLTYFQNEAQLEKSRLLSDRFSAERPKGSFSTLEIQRTEQGDSAMYLCASSYPPRQGLRSYEQYFGPGTRLTVT.